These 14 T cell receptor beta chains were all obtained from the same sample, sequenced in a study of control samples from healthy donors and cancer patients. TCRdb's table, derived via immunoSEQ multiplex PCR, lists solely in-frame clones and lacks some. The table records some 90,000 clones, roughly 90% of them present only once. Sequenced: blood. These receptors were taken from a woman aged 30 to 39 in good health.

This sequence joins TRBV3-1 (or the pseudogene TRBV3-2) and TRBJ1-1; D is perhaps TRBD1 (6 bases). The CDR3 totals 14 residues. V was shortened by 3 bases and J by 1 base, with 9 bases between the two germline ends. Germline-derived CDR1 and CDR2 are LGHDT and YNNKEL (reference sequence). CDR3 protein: CASSHGGRNTEAFF. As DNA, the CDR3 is TGTGCCAGCAGCCACGGGGGGCGGAACACTGAAGCTTTCTTT.

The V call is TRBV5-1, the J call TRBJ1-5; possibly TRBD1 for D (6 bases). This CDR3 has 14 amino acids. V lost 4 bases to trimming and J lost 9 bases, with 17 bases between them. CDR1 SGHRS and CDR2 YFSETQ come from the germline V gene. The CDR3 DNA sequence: TGCGCCAGCAGCCCTAACAAGGGGGGTCGGCCCCAGCATTTT. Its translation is CASSPNKGGRPQHF.

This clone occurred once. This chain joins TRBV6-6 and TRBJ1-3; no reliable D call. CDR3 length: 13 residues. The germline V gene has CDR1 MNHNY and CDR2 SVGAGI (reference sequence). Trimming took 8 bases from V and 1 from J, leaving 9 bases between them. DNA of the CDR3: TGTGCCAGCTTCCAGGCTTCTGGAAACACCATATATTTT. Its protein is CASFQASGNTIYF.

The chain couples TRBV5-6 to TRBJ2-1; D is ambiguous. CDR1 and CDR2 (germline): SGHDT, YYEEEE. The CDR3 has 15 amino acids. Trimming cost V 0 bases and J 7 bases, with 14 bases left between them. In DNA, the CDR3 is TGTGCCAGCAGCTTGGCGGCGACGACACTTAATGAGCAGTTCTTC. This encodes CASSLAATTLNEQFF.

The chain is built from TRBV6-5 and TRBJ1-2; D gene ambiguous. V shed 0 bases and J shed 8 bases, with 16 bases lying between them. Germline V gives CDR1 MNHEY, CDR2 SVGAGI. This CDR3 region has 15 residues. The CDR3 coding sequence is TGTGCCAGCAGTTACTCGACCCACCCGACTGTAGGCTACACCTTC. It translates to CASSYSTHPTVGYTF.

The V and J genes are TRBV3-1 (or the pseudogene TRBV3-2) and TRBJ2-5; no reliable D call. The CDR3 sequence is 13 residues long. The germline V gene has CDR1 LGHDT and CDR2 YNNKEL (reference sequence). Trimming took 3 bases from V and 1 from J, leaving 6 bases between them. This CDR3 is CASSQGTQETQYF. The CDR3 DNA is TGTGCCAGCAGCCAGGGCACCCAAGAGACCCAGTACTTC.

As DNA, the CDR3 is TGTGCCAGCAGTTCTTACGACAGATCGGGGTACGAGCAGTACTTC. Translated: CASSSYDRSGYEQYF. The chain has TRBV5-4 and TRBJ2-7; the D gene could be TRBD1 or TRBD2 (5 bases each). Germline V gene data show CDR1 as SGHNT and CDR2 as YYREEE (reference sequence). The CDR3 sequence is 15 residues long. Trimming left V 5 bases short and J 4 bases short, with 19 bases between.

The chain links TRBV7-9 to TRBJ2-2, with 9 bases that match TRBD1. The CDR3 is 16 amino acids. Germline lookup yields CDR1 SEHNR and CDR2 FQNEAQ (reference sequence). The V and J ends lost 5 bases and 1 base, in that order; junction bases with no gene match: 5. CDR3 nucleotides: TGTGCCAGCAGCCCACGGACAGGGGTGAACACCGGGGAGCTGTTTTTT. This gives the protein CASSPRTGVNTGELFF.

The CDR3 protein is CASIRDGTNYGYTF. The DNA for the CDR3 is TGTGCCAGCATTCGGGACGGAACTAACTATGGCTACACCTTC. This chain connects TRBV2 to TRBJ1-2, with a tentative D call TRBD1 (5 bases). The CDR3 is 14 residues long. V was pared by 7 bases and J by 0 bases, with 12 bases between. Germline CDR1 and CDR2: SNHLY and FYNNEI.

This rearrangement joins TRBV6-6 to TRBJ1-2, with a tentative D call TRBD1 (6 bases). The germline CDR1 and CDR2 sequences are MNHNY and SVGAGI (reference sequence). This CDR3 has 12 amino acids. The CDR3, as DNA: TGTGCAGGGGGGGATGTAAACTATGGCTACACCTTC. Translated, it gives CAGGDVNYGYTF.

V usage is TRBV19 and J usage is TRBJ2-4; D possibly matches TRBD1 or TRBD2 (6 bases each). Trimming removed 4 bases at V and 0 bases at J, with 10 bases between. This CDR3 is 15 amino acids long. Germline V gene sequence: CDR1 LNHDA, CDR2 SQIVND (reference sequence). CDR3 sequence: CASSSEGGAKNIQYF. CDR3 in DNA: TGTGCCAGTAGTAGCGAGGGGGGAGCCAAAAACATTCAGTACTTC.

The CDR3 loop is CASSETTTRRGQQYF. The CDR3 coding sequence is TGCGCCAGCAGTGAGACCACGACGCGAAGGGGGCAGCAGTATTTT. The chain links TRBV10-1 to TRBJ2-3; 7 bases line up with TRBD1. This CDR3 has 15 residues. Per the germline V gene, CDR1 is WNHNN and CDR2 is SYGVQD (reference sequence). V lost 2 bases and J lost 11; bases outside the gene matches: 13.

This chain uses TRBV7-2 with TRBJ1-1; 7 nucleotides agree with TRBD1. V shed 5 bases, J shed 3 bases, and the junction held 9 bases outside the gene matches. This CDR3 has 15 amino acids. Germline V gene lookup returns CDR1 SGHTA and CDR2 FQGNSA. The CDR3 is CASSEAGGGYTEAFF. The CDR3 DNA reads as TGTGCCAGCAGCGAAGCAGGGGGTGGGTACACTGAAGCTTTCTTT.

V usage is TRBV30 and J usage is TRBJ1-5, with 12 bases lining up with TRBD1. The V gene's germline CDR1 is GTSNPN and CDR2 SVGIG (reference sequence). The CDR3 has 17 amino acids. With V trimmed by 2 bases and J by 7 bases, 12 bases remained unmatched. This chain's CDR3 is CAWSKGQGAVSGQPQHF. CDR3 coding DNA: TGTGCCTGGAGTAAGGGACAGGGGGCGGTCAGCGGGCAGCCCCAGCATTTT.